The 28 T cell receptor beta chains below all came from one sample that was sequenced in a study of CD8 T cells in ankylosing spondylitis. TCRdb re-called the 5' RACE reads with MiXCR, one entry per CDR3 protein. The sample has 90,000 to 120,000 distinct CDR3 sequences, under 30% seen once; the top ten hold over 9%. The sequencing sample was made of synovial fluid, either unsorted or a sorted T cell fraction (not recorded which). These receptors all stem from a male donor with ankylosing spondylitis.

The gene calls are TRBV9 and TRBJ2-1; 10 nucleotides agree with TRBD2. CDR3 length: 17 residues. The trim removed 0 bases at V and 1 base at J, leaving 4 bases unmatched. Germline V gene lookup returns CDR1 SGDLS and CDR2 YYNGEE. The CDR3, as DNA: TGTGCCAGCAGCGTAGGTCCTAGCGGGAGTTCCTACAATGAGCAGTTCTTC. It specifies CASSVGPSGSSYNEQFF.

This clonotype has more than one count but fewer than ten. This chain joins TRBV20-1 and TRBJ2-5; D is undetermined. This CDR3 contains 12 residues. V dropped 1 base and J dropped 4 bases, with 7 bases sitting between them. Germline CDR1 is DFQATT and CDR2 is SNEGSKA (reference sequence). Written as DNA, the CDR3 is TGCAGTGCTAGAGGGTGGGGAGAGACCCAGTACTTC. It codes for CSARGWGETQYF.

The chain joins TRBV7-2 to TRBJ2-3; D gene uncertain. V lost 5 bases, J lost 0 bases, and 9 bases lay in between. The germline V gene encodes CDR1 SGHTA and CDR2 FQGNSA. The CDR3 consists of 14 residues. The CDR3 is CASSQSHSTDTQYF. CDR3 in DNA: TGTGCCAGCAGCCAGAGCCACAGCACAGATACGCAGTATTTT.

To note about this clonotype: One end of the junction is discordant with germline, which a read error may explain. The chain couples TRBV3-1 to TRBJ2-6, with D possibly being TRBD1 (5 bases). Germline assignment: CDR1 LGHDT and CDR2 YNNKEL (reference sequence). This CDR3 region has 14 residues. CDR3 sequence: CASSHLSGANILTF. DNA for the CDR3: TGTGCCAGCAGCCACCTATCTGGGGCCAACATCCTGACTTTC.

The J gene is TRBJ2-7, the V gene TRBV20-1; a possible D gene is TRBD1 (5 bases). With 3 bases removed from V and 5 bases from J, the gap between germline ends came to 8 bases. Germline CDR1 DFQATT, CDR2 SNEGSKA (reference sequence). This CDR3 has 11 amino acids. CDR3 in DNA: TGCAGTGCTAGTAAGACAGACGAGCAGTACTTC. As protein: CSASKTDEQYF.

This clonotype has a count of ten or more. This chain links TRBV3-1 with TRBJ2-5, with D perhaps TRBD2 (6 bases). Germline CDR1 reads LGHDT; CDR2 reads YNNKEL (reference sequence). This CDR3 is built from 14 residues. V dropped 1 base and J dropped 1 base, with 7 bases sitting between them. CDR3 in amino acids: CASSQVSGQETQYF. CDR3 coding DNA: TGTGCCAGCAGCCAAGTTAGCGGCCAAGAGACCCAGTACTTC.

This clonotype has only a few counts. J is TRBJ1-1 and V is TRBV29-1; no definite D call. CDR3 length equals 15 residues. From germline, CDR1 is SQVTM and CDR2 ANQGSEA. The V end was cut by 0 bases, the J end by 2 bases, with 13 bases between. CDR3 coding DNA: TGCAGCGTTGAAGATCGGGTAAGGATAAACACTGAAGCTTTCTTT. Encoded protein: CSVEDRVRINTEAFF.

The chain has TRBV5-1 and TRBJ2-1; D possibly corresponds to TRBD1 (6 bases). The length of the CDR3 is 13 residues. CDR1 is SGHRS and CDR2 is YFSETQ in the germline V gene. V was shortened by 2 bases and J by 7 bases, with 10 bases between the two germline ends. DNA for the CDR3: TGCGCCAGCAGCTTACTAGGGGGAAATGAGCAGTTCTTC. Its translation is CASSLLGGNEQFF.

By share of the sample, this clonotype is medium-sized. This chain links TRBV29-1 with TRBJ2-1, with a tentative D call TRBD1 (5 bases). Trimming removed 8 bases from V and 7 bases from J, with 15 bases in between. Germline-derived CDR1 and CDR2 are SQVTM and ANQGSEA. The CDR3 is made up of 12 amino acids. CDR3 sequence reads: CSFRAFQNEQFF. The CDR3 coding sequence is TGCAGCTTCAGGGCCTTTCAAAATGAGCAGTTCTTC.

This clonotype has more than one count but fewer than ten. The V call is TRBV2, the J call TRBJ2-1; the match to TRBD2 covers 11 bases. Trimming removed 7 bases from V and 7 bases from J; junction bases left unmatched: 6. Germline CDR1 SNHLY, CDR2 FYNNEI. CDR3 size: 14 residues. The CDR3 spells CASKGLAGRNEQFF. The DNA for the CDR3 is TGTGCCAGCAAAGGACTAGCGGGTAGGAATGAGCAGTTCTTC.

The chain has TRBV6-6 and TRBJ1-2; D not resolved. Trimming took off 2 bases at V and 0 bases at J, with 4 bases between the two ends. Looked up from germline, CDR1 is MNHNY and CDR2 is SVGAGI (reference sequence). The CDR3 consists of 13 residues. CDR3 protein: CASSYDTNYGYTF. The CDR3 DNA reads TGTGCCAGCAGTTACGACACTAACTATGGCTACACCTTC.

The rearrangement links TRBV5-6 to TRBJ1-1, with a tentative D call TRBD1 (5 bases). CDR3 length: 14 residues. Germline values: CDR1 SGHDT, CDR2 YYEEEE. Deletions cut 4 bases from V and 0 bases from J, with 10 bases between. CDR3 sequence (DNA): TGTGCCAGCAGCGCAGGGACGGTGAACACTGAAGCTTTCTTT. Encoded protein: CASSAGTVNTEAFF.

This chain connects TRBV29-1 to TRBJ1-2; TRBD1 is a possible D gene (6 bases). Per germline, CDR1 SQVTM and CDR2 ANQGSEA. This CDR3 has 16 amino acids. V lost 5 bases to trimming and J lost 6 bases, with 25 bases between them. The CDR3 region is CSVTPPGEKGWNGYTF. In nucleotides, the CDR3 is TGCAGCGTTACCCCCCCAGGGGAGAAAGGTTGGAATGGCTACACCTTC.

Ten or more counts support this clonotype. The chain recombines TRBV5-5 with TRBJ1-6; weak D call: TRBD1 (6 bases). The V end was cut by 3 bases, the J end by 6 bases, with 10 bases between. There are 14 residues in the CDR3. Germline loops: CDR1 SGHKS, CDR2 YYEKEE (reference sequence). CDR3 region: CASSWTASNSPLHF. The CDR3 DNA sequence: TGTGCCAGCAGCTGGACAGCGAGTAATTCACCCCTCCACTTT.

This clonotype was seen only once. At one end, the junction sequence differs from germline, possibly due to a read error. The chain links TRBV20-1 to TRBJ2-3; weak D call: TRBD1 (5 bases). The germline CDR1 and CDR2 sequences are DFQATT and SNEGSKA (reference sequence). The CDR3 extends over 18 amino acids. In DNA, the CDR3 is TGCTGTGCTAGAATACTTTTTGGGGCGATAGTGAACACAGATACGCAGTATTTT. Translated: CCARILFGAIVNTDTQYF.

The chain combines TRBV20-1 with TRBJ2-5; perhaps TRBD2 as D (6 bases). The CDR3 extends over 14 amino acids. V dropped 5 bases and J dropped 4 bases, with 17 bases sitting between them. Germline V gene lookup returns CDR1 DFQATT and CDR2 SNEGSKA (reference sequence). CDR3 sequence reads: CSAPLTGARETQYF. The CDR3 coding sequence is TGCAGTGCTCCCTTGACGGGAGCTCGAGAGACCCAGTACTTC.

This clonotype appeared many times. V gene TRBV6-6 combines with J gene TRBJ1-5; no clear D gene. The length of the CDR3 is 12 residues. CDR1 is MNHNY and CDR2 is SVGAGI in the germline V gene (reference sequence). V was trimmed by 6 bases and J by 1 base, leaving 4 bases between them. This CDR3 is CASRTSNQPQHF. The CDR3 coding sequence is TGTGCCAGCAGAACGAGCAATCAGCCCCAGCATTTT.

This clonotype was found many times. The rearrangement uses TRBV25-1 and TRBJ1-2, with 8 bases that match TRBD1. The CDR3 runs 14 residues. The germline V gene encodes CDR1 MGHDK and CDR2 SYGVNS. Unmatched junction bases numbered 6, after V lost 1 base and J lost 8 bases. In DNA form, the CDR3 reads TGTGCCAGCAGTGAATCCCAGAGGGACAGGGGCTACACCTTC. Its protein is CASSESQRDRGYTF.

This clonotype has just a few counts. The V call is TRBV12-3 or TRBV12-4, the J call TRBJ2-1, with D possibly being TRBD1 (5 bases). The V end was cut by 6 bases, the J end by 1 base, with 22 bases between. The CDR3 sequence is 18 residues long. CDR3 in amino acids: CASSTIHPLDTSYNEQFF. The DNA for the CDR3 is TGTGCCAGCAGCACCATCCACCCTTTGGACACTTCCTACAATGAGCAGTTCTTC.

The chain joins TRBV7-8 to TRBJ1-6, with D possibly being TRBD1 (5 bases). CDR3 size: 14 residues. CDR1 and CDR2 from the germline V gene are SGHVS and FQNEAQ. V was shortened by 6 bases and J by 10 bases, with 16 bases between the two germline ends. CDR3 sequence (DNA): TGTGCCAGCAGGTTGGGCAGGGAAGGATCACCCCTCCACTTT. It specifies CASRLGREGSPLHF.

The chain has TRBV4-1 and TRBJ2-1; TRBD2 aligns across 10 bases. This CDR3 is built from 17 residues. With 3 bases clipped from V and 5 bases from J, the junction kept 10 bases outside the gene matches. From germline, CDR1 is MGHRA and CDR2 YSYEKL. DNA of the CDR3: TGCGCCAGCAGCCACCCTAGCGGGAGAGACAACCACAATGAGCAGTTCTTC. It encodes CASSHPSGRDNHNEQFF.

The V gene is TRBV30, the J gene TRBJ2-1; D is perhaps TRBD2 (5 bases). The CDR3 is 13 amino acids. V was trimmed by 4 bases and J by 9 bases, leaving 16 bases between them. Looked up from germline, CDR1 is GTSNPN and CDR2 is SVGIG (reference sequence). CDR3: CAWNPELVLEQFF. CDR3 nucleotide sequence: TGTGCCTGGAATCCTGAACTAGTTCTTGAGCAGTTCTTC.

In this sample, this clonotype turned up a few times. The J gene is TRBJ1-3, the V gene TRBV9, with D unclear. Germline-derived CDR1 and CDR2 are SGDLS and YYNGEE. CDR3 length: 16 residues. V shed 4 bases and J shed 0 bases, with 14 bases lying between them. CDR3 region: CASSPPDGDSGNTIYF. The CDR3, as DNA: TGTGCCAGCAGCCCCCCGGACGGTGACTCTGGAAACACCATATATTTT.

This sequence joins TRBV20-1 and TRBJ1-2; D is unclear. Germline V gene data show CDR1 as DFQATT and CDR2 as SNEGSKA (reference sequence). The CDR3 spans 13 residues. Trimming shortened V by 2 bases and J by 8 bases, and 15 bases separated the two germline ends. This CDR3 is CSARRPGSGGYTF. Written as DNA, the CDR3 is TGCAGTGCTAGAAGGCCGGGATCGGGAGGCTACACCTTC.

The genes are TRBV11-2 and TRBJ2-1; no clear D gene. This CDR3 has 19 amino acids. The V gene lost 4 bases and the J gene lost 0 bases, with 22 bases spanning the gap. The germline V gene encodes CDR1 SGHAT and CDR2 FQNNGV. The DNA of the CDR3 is TGTGCCAGCAGCTCTCGAGGCCAATGGGCTAGGAGCTCCTACAATGAGCAGTTCTTC. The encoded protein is CASSSRGQWARSSYNEQFF. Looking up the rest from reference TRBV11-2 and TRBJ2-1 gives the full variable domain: EAGVAQSPRYKIIEKRQSVAFWCNPISGHATLYWYQQILGQGPKLLIQFQNNGVVDDSQLPKDRFSAERLKGVDSTLKIQPAKLEDSAVYLCASSSRGQWARSSYNEQFFGPGTRLTVL.

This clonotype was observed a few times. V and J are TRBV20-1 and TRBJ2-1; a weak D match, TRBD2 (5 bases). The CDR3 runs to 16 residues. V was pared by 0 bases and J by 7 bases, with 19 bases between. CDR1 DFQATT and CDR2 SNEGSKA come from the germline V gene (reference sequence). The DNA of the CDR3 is TGCAGTGCTAGAGATCTACCAGGTCCGCCGGGGAATGAGCAGTTCTTC. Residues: CSARDLPGPPGNEQFF.

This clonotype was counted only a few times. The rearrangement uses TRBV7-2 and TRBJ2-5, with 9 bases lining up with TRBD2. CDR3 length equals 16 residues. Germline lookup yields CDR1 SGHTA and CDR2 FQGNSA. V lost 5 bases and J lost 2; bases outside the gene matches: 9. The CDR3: CASSQGSSGKQETQYF. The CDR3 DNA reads TGTGCCAGCAGCCAAGGGTCTAGCGGGAAACAAGAGACCCAGTACTTC.

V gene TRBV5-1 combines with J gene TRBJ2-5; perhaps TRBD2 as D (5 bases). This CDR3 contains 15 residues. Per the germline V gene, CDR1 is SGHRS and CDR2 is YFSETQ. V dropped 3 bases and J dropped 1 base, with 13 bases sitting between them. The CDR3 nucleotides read TGCGCCAGCAGCTGGAGCGGCTCTTTCCAAGAGACCCAGTACTTC. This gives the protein CASSWSGSFQETQYF.